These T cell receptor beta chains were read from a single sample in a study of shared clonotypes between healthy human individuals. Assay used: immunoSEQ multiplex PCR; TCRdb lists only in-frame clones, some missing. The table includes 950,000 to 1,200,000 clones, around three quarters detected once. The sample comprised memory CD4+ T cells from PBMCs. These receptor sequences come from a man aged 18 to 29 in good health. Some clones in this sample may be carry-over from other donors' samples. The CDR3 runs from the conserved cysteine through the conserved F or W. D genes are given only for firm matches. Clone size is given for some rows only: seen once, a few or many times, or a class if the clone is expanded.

cdr3_aa: CASSPPVAGLQETQYF
cdr3_nt: TGTGCCAGCTCACCACCGGTGGCAGGGCTTCAAGAGACCCAGTACTTC
j_call: TRBJ2-5
clone_size: .
d_call: .
v_call: TRBV18

cdr3_aa: CASSFNQPQHF
cdr3_nt: TGTGCCAGCAGCTTTAATCAGCCCCAGCATTTT
j_call: TRBJ1-5
clone_size: .
d_call: .
v_call: TRBV5-8

cdr3_aa: CASSLTGEETQYF
cdr3_nt: TGTGCCAGCAGTTTAACGGGAGAGGAGACCCAGTACTTC
j_call: TRBJ2-5
clone_size: .
d_call: .
v_call: TRBV27

cdr3_aa: CASRPDRDRKAFF
cdr3_nt: TGTGCCAGCAGACCTGACCGGGACAGGAAAGCTTTCTTT
j_call: TRBJ1-1
clone_size: .
d_call: TRBD1
v_call: TRBV6-5

cdr3_aa: CSSGGLDFNEQFF
cdr3_nt: TGCAGCTCTGGGGGGCTAGACTTCAATGAGCAGTTCTTC
j_call: TRBJ2-1
clone_size: once
d_call: .
v_call: TRBV29-1

cdr3_aa: CASASGRGGKTQYF
cdr3_nt: TGTGCCAGTGCGTCTGGCAGGGGCGGTAAGACCCAGTACTTC
j_call: TRBJ2-5
clone_size: .
d_call: .
v_call: TRBV28

cdr3_aa: CASRSSENQPQHF
cdr3_nt: TGTGCCAGCAGATCTTCTGAAAATCAGCCCCAGCATTTT
j_call: TRBJ1-5
clone_size: few
d_call: .
v_call: TRBV28

cdr3_aa: CASSQKWADTQYF
cdr3_nt: TGTGCCAGCAGTCAGAAGTGGGCAGATACGCAGTATTTT
j_call: TRBJ2-3
clone_size: once
d_call: .
v_call: TRBV27

cdr3_aa: CASRGMTGDYGYTF
cdr3_nt: TGTGCCAGCAGGGGGATGACAGGGGACTATGGCTACACCTTC
j_call: TRBJ1-2
clone_size: .
d_call: TRBD1
v_call: TRBV6-5

cdr3_aa: CASRLEGYEQYF
cdr3_nt: TGCGCCAGCAGGCTCGAGGGCTACGAGCAGTACTTC
j_call: TRBJ2-7
clone_size: .
d_call: .
v_call: TRBV5-1

cdr3_aa: CASSFGERAFF
cdr3_nt: TGTGCCAGCAGTTTCGGCGAGCGGGCTTTCTTT
j_call: TRBJ1-1
clone_size: .
d_call: .
v_call: TRBV27

cdr3_aa: CASSAGLSTDTQYF
cdr3_nt: TGTGCCAGCAGCGCGGGCCTTTCTACAGATACGCAGTATTTT
j_call: TRBJ2-3
clone_size: once
d_call: .
v_call: TRBV9

cdr3_aa: CASSSRVTPTPNEQYF
cdr3_nt: TGTGCCAGCAGTTCCCGGGTCACCCCGACCCCAAACGAGCAGTACTTC
j_call: TRBJ2-7
clone_size: .
d_call: .
v_call: TRBV27

cdr3_aa: CASANPWTEHTGSYNEQFF
cdr3_nt: TGTGCCAGCGCGAACCCTTGGACCGAACATACTGGCTCCTACAATGAGCAGTTCTTC
j_call: TRBJ2-1
clone_size: many
d_call: .
v_call: TRBV11-2

cdr3_aa: CASSLGGMQETQYF
cdr3_nt: TGTGCCAGCAGCTTAGGGGGGATGCAAGAGACCCAGTACTTC
j_call: TRBJ2-5
clone_size: .
d_call: .
v_call: TRBV7-3

cdr3_aa: CASGGHRGQRGYTF
cdr3_nt: TGTGCCAGTGGGGGGCACAGGGGGCAAAGGGGCTACACCTTC
j_call: TRBJ1-2
clone_size: .
d_call: TRBD1
v_call: TRBV19

cdr3_aa: CATSRGLAGNQPQHF
cdr3_nt: TGTGCCACCAGCAGAGGACTAGCGGGCAATCAGCCCCAGCATTTT
j_call: TRBJ1-5
clone_size: .
d_call: .
v_call: TRBV15

cdr3_aa: CASSQDPAAGGGGRTGELFF
cdr3_nt: TGTGCCAGCAGCCAAGATCCCGCAGCAGGAGGGGGAGGGCGAACCGGGGAGCTGTTTTTT
j_call: TRBJ2-2
clone_size: .
d_call: .
v_call: TRBV4-2

cdr3_aa: CASSPILAGGPGGEQFF
cdr3_nt: TGTGCCAGCAGCCCAATTCTTGCGGGAGGGCCTGGGGGTGAGCAGTTCTTC
j_call: TRBJ2-1
clone_size: .
d_call: TRBD2
v_call: TRBV7-7

cdr3_aa: CASRAGVLANEKLFF
cdr3_nt: TGTGCCAGCAGGGCAGGGGTTTTGGCTAATGAAAAACTGTTTTTT
j_call: TRBJ1-4
clone_size: .
d_call: .
v_call: TRBV2

cdr3_aa: CATSREKGRGPSSYEQYF
cdr3_nt: TGTGCCACCAGCAGAGAGAAGGGGAGGGGACCCTCCTCCTACGAGCAGTACTTC
j_call: TRBJ2-7
clone_size: .
d_call: TRBD2
v_call: TRBV15

cdr3_aa: CASSYSGQGHEQYF
cdr3_nt: TGTGCCAGCAGCTACTCTGGACAGGGCCACGAGCAGTACTTC
j_call: TRBJ2-7
clone_size: .
d_call: TRBD1
v_call: TRBV28

cdr3_aa: CASSLSILGSSYNEQFF
cdr3_nt: TGTGCCAGCAGCTTGTCCATCTTAGGGAGCTCCTACAATGAGCAGTTCTTC
j_call: TRBJ2-1
clone_size: .
d_call: .
v_call: TRBV11-3